The T cell receptor (beta chain) described here comes from a study of patients and donors after allogeneic stem cell transplantation. The CDR3 has 15 amino acids. Looked up from germline, CDR1 is SGHNT and CDR2 is YYREEE (reference sequence). J lost 5 bases, V lost 0 bases, and 5 bases had no gene match. TCRdb re-called the RT-PCR reads through MiXCR, storing one row per CDR3 protein. The sample records about 57,000 distinct CDR3 sequences, 10% to 15% being singletons. This clonotype was counted many times. V and J are TRBV5-4 and TRBJ2-1; TRBD2 matches 7 bases. The specimen was blood, either unsorted or a sorted T cell fraction (not recorded which). This clonotype was sampled from a human donor who was either an allogeneic HSCT recipient or a stem cell or donor lymphocyte infusion donor (not recorded which). It is not recorded whose cells these are; they may come from a transplant donor. As DNA, the CDR3 is TGTGCCAGCAGCTTGGAGGGACTAATAAACAATGAGCAGTTCTTC. This translates into CASSLEGLINNEQFF. The whole variable domain, filled in from reference TRBV5-4 and TRBJ2-1, reads ETGVTQSPTHLIKTRGQQVTLRCSSQSGHNTVSWYQQALGQGPQFIFQYYREEENGRGNFPPRFSGLQFPNYSSELNVNALELDDSALYLCASSLEGLINNEQFFGPGTRLTVL.